This T cell receptor beta chain was sequenced during a study of T cells in Graves' hyperthyroidism and ophthalmopathy. The V gene's germline CDR1 is LNHDA and CDR2 SQIVND (reference sequence). The CDR3 consists of 19 residues. Amplified regions were TCR beta CDR3 sequences from RNA transcripts. First-round RT-PCR with HTBI primers amplified the TCR CDR3 region. TCRdb re-called the multiplex PCR reads with MiXCR, one entry per CDR3 protein. The repertoire has 550,000 to 850,000 distinct CDR3 sequences, around 20% of them found once; the top ten carry roughly a sixth. The blood specimen was taken at initial hyperthyroidism diagnosis, before any ophthalmopathy symptoms. The PBMCs were sourced from fresh peripheral blood (more than 9 ml). General study results and limits: Ophthalmopathy was distinguished from stable hyperthyroidism by 13 V-J signatures.

With respect to this clonotype: Antigen specificity is unknown. The junction departs from germline at one end; a sequencing error may be responsible.

Input material: blood. The rearrangement links TRBV19 to TRBJ2-6; 7 bases fit TRBD2. The receptor's source is a woman in her forties or fifties with Graves' hyperthyroidism that later progressed to Graves' ophthalmopathy. CDR3 region: CASSIRGVPGRSRANVLTF. The CDR3, as DNA: TGTGCCAGTAGTATCCGGGGGGTCCCAGGGCGCTCTAGGGCCAACGTCCTGACTTTC.